A single sample is the source of the 9 T cell receptor beta chains below, sequenced in a study of blood T cells in healthy people across ages. Using a J-beta primer mix together with a sample-barcoded 5' primer, a second PCR was run for about 6 to 12 cycles. MiXCR, applied by TCRdb to the 5' RACE reads, yields one record per CDR3 protein. Altogether roughly 680,000 distinct CDR3 sequences are present, around 52% being singletons, with the ten largest covering approximately 15%. The material sequenced was blood. The receptors shown here come from an elderly woman in good health.

This clonotype was seen repeatedly, ten times or more. CDR3 sequence reads: CASSLREVNNEQFF. In DNA form, the CDR3 reads TGTGCCAGCAGCTTACGGGAAGTCAACAATGAGCAGTTCTTC. The chain carries TRBV11-2 and TRBJ2-1; D may be TRBD2 (5 bases). CDR1 and CDR2 (germline): SGHAT, FQNNGV. CDR3 length equals 14 residues. Trimming shortened V by 2 bases and J by 5 bases, and 10 bases separated the two germline ends. The full variable domain, completed using reference TRBV11-2 and TRBJ2-1, is EAGVAQSPRYKIIEKRQSVAFWCNPISGHATLYWYQQILGQGPKLLIQFQNNGVVDDSQLPKDRFSAERLKGVDSTLKIQPAKLEDSAVYLCASSLREVNNEQFFGPGTRLTVL.

The chain joins TRBV27 to TRBJ2-3; TRBD2 matches at 7 bases. CDR3 size: 14 residues. CDR1 is MNHEY and CDR2 is SMNVEV in the germline V gene (reference sequence). The ends lost 5 bases at V and 6 bases at J; junction bases unmatched: 8. The CDR3 sequence is CASSPYTLADTQYF. CDR3 coding DNA: TGTGCCAGCAGTCCCTATACACTAGCGGATACGCAGTATTTT.

The genes are TRBV3-1 and TRBJ2-2, with D uncertain. Germline CDR1 is LGHDT and CDR2 is YNNKEL (reference sequence). This CDR3 comprises 15 residues. Between the trimmed V and J ends, which lost 7 bases and 2 bases, there was a span of 14 bases. CDR3 sequence (DNA): TGTGCCAGCACGTCGACGGTAAATAACACCGGGGAGCTGTTTTTT. Its protein is CASTSTVNNTGELFF.

The CDR3 sequence: CASSQGSGVSPLHF. The DNA of the CDR3 is TGTGCCAGCAGCCAGGGGTCAGGGGTGTCACCCCTCCACTTT. The rearrangement joins TRBV3-1 to TRBJ1-6; a possible D gene is TRBD1 (6 bases). Germline assignment: CDR1 LGHDT and CDR2 YNNKEL (reference sequence). V was clipped by 3 bases and J by 10 bases, with 13 bases between them. The CDR3 runs 14 residues.

This clonotype was recorded many times. The rearrangement links TRBV28 to TRBJ1-2, with D hard to call. The V gene's germline CDR1 is MDHEN and CDR2 SYDVKM. The CDR3 covers 14 residues. The V gene lost 2 bases and the J gene lost 5 bases, with 12 bases spanning the gap. Written as DNA, the CDR3 is TGTGCCAGCAGTTTAGAAATGCTCCTTTATGGCTACACCTTC. Translated: CASSLEMLLYGYTF.

Notes on this clonotype: With a much larger clone just one base away, this may be a read error. The chain uses TRBV20-1 and TRBJ2-5, with no clear D. The DNA end is more similar to TRBJ2-7, so the J call may be wrong. Germline assignment: CDR1 DFQATT and CDR2 SNEGSKA (reference sequence). This CDR3 is built from 14 residues. CDR3 sequence: CSVTKDLSRPEQYF. CDR3 nucleotide sequence: TGCAGTGTCACGAAGGATCTGAGCCGACCCGAGCAGTACTTC.

In regard to this clonotype: One base away lies a much larger clone, so this may be a sequencing read error. V is TRBV5-1 and J is TRBJ2-4, with 10 positions matching TRBD1. There are 16 residues in the CDR3. CDR1 and CDR2 (germline): SGHRS, YFSETQ. CDR3 loop: CASSLPGTGVYDIRYF. CDR3 nucleotides: TGCGCCAGCAGCTTGCCTGGGACAGGGGTTTATGACATTCGGTACTTC.

The sample holds many counts of this clonotype. The chain recombines TRBV7-2 with TRBJ2-3, with TRBD2 matching over 8 bases. The V gene end was trimmed by 7 bases and the J gene end by 0 bases; junction bases not matched to a gene: 6. Germline CDR1 SGHTA, CDR2 FQGNSA. The CDR3 is 15 amino acids. The CDR3 loop reads CASTLSGISTDTQYF. CDR3 bases: TGTGCCAGCACCCTTAGCGGGATTAGCACAGATACGCAGTATTTT.

This clonotype has at least ten counts. This chain links TRBV6-6 with TRBJ2-1; no clear D gene. The CDR3 sequence is 14 residues long. The ends were cut back, 7 bases at V and 3 bases at J, with 13 bases in the middle. Per germline, CDR1 MNHNY and CDR2 SVGAGI (reference sequence). The CDR3 here is CASKELDFYNEQFF. In DNA, the CDR3 is TGTGCCAGCAAAGAGTTAGATTTCTACAATGAGCAGTTCTTC.